This paragraph reports one T cell receptor (beta chain). The germline gene is not matched at one end of the junction; a read error may be the cause. The sample has other DNA sequences that encode this CDR3 too. This specimen belongs to a study of blood T cell repertoires in COVID-19. Sequenced by immunoSEQ multiplex PCR; TCRdb stores in-frame clones only, minus some. In the table there are approximately 140,000 clones, approximately 81% of which are singletons. Looked up from germline, CDR1 is MNHNY and CDR2 is SVGAGI (reference sequence). The CDR3 totals 16 residues. The sample consisted of peripheral blood. The V and J genes are TRBV6-6 and TRBJ2-7, with a tentative D call TRBD1 (6 bases). The receptor was derived from a human donor in a cohort sampled during active COVID-19. CDR3 in DNA: TGTGCCAGCAGTTACGCCCAGACAGGCCTCCACTACGAGCAGTATTTC. This translates into CASSYAQTGLHYEQYF.